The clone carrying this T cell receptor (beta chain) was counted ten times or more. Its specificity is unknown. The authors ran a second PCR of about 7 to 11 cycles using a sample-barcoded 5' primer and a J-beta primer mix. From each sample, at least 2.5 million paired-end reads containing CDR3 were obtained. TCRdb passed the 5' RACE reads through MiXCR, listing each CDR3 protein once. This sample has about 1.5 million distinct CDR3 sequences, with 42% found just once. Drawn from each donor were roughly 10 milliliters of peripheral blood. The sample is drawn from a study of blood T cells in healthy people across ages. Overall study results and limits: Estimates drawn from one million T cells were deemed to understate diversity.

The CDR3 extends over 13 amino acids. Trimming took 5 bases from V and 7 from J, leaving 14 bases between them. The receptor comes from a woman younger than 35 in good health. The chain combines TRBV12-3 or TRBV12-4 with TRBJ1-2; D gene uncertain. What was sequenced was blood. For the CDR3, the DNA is TGTGCCAGCAGTCCAGGATCCCAGGTTGGCTACACCTTC. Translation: CASSPGSQVGYTF.